These 13 T cell receptor beta chains originate from one sample sequenced in a study of blood T cells in healthy people across ages. Primers used in a second PCR of roughly 7 to 12 cycles were a sample-barcoded 5' primer and a J-beta primer mix. TCRdb called the 5' RACE reads again in MiXCR, with one record for every CDR3 protein. The profile shows around 1.5 million distinct CDR3 sequences, 55% to 75% of them singletons. The sequencing sample was made of blood. These receptors originate from a man younger than 35 in good health.

The V gene is TRBV7-9, the J gene TRBJ2-7; possibly TRBD1 for D (6 bases). The V gene's germline CDR1 is SEHNR and CDR2 FQNEAQ (reference sequence). The CDR3 runs 15 residues. V lost 5 bases and J lost 2, with 16 bases in between. The CDR3: CASSRKDSLPYEQYF. CDR3 DNA: TGTGCCAGCAGCAGAAAGGACAGCCTCCCCTACGAGCAGTACTTC.

There are a few counts of this clonotype. An end of the junction differs from the germline gene, which may be a read error. CDR3 sequence: CASSLVAGTDTQYF. The CDR3 coding sequence is TGTGCCAGCAGCTTAGTTGCAGGAACAGATACGCAGTATTTT. This chain uses TRBV5-1 with TRBJ2-3; D gene uncertain. The CDR3 totals 14 residues. From germline, CDR1 is SGHRS and CDR2 YFSETQ.

As regards this clonotype: This may stem from a read error, because a much larger clone lies one nucleotide away. The chain recombines TRBV29-1 with TRBJ2-3, with TRBD1 matching 7 bases. Germline V gene sequence: CDR1 SQVTM, CDR2 ANQGSEA. The CDR3 runs 13 residues. The V and J ends lost 3 bases and 2 bases, in that order; junction bases with no gene match: 2. For the CDR3, the DNA is TGCAGCGTTGAGGGACAGCTCACAGATACGCAGTATTTT. Translated, it gives CSVEGQLTDTQYF.

The DNA of the CDR3 is TGTGCCAGCAGCGAGAGGACTAGCGCCTACAATGAGCAGTTCTTC. Protein: CASSERTSAYNEQFF. This chain uses TRBV9 with TRBJ2-1; 9 bases are shared with TRBD2. The germline V gene has CDR1 SGDLS and CDR2 YYNGEE. This CDR3 has 15 amino acids. With V trimmed by 3 bases and J by 2 bases, 3 bases remained unmatched. The full variable domain, with the rest looked up from reference TRBV9 and TRBJ2-1, is DSGVTQTPKHLITATGQRVTLRCSPRSGDLSVYWYQQSLDQGLQFLIQYYNGEERAKGNILERFSAQQFPDLHSELNLSSLELGDSALYFCASSERTSAYNEQFFGPGTRLTVL.

At least ten counts were recorded for this clonotype. V gene TRBV20-1 combines with J gene TRBJ2-4; D might be TRBD1 or TRBD2, each matching 6 bases. The CDR3 has 15 amino acids. Trimming stripped 6 bases from V and 0 bases from J, with 15 bases between. CDR1 is DFQATT and CDR2 is SNEGSKA in the germline V gene (reference sequence). DNA for the CDR3: TGCAGTGCCCTCGGGGGCGTGGTAGCCAAAAACATTCAGTACTTC. This translates into CSALGGVVAKNIQYF.

The CDR3 protein is CASTLDREGYTF. As DNA, the CDR3 is TGTGCCAGCACCTTAGACAGGGAGGGCTACACCTTC. The rearrangement uses TRBV28 and TRBJ1-2; 7 bases line up with TRBD1. Looked up from germline, CDR1 is MDHEN and CDR2 is SYDVKM. V gave up 7 bases and J gave up 8 bases; unmatched junction bases: 7. CDR3 length equals 12 residues.

The chain uses TRBV6-5 and TRBJ1-5; D not resolved. CDR1 and CDR2 from the germline V gene are MNHEY and SVGAGI. CDR3 length: 13 amino acids. V was trimmed by 2 bases and J by 7 bases, leaving 9 bases between them. CDR3 sequence: CASSYLLGQPQHF. The CDR3 DNA reads TGTGCCAGCAGTTACCTCTTGGGACAGCCCCAGCATTTT.

The genes are TRBV7-6 and TRBJ1-6, with D unclear. The germline V and J ends were trimmed by 11 bases and 3 bases, with 11 bases remaining between them. This CDR3 comprises 13 residues. From germline, CDR1 is SGHVS and CDR2 FNYEAQ. The CDR3 is CACRQGYNSPLHF. The CDR3 bases are TGTGCCTGTCGACAAGGCTATAATTCACCCCTCCACTTT.

This rearrangement joins TRBV20-1 to TRBJ2-5; 7 bases match TRBD2. The CDR3 spans 13 residues. With V trimmed by 6 bases and J by 2 bases, 6 bases remained unmatched. CDR1 and CDR2 from the germline V gene are DFQATT and SNEGSKA (reference sequence). In DNA, the CDR3 is TGCAGTGCCGGGGACTACCCTCAAGAGACCCAGTACTTC. This encodes CSAGDYPQETQYF.

This clonotype has more than one count but fewer than ten. The rearrangement uses TRBV10-1 and TRBJ2-5; D unresolved. Germline CDR1 is WNHNN and CDR2 is SYGVQD (reference sequence). This CDR3 spans 13 amino acids. V was shortened by 2 bases and J by 3 bases, with 7 bases between the two germline ends. DNA of the CDR3: TGCGCCAGCAGTGAGGCCGTAGAAGAGACCCAGTACTTC. This gives the protein CASSEAVEETQYF.

CDR3 DNA sequence: TGTGCCAGCAGCTTCCTACAGGGTTTGGACGAGCAGTACTTC. This translates into CASSFLQGLDEQYF. The chain recombines TRBV7-9 with TRBJ2-7; tentative D call: TRBD1 (6 bases). V was cut by 3 bases and J by 5 bases, with 14 bases left in between. This CDR3 has 14 residues. Germline CDR1 is SEHNR and CDR2 is FQNEAQ (reference sequence).

With respect to this clonotype: A read error may produce the germline difference seen at one junction end. The chain employs TRBV24-1 and TRBJ2-3; D is unclear. CDR3 length: 13 residues. The germline V gene encodes CDR1 KGHDR and CDR2 SFDVKD. The CDR3 protein is CGTSELTTDTQYF. For the CDR3, the DNA is TGTGGCACCAGTGAACTAACTACAGATACGCAGTATTTT.

The chain employs TRBV4-1 and TRBJ2-3; 7 bases are shared with TRBD2. The trim removed 1 base at V and 5 bases at J, leaving 6 bases unmatched. Germline V gene lookup returns CDR1 MGHRA and CDR2 YSYEKL. The CDR3 is made up of 15 amino acids. DNA of the CDR3: TGCGCCAGCAGCCAAGTGTTGCAGCGGGAAGATACGCAGTATTTT. This codes for CASSQVLQREDTQYF.